This TCR beta chain was obtained from a study of shared clonotypes between healthy human individuals. Study-wide findings and caveats: A few donors shared around 5.1% of their naive CD4 clonotypes. Depth of sequencing was expected to influence donor clonotype sharing. As a rule, naive subsets had a larger estimated richness than memory subsets.

V was pared by 4 bases and J by 4 bases, with 5 bases between. The CDR3 spans 12 residues. Germline V lookup: CDR1 SGHRS, CDR2 YFSETQ. For every subset, genomic DNA was evenly distributed across several immunoSEQ plates. Generated by immunoSEQ multiplex PCR, the TCRdb table keeps only in-frame clones and is missing some. The sample lists 2 million to 2.5 million clones; 90% to 97% were seen once. Notes on this clone: As yet, its antigen is unknown. At the DNA level, this CDR3 is encoded by other sequences in the same sample as well.

This sequence originates from a man aged 18 to 30 in good health. The rearrangement joins TRBV5-1 to TRBJ2-2; D not certain. Material: naive CD4+ T cells sorted from blood. Specified subset: CD45RA+ positively selected. Written as DNA, the CDR3 is TGCGCCAGCAGCCCGGGCACCGGGGAGCTGTTTTTT. Translated: CASSPGTGELFF. The entire variable domain, with the rest obtained from reference TRBV5-1 and TRBJ2-2, is as follows: KAGVTQTPRYLIKTRGQQVTLSCSPISGHRSVSWYQQTPGQGLQFLFEYFSETQRNKGNFPGRFSGRQFSNSRSEMNVSTLELGDSALYLCASSPGTGELFFGEGSRLTVL.